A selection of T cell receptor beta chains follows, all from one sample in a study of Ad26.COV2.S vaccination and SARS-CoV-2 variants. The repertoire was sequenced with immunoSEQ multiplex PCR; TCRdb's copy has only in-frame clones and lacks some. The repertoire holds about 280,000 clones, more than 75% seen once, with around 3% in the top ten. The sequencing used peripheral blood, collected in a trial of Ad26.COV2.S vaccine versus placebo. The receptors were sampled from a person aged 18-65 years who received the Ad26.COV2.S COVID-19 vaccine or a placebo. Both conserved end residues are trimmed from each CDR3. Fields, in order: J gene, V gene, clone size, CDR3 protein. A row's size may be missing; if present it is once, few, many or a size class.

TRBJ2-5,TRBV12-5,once,ASGLVPNEETQY
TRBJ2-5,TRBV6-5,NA,ASSWGRETQY
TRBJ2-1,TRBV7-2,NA,ASSLLPAGVDHEQF
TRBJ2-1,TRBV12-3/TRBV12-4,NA,ASSFQGANEQF
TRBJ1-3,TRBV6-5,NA,ASTSYSGNTIY
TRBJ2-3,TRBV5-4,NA,ASSLAPSGWGEDTQY
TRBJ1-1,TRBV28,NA,ASSLWDRLMNTEAF
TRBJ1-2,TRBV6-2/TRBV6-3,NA,ASSTGLTVGYT
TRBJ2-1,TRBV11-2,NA,ASSLGPKNEQF
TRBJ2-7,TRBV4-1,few,ASSQTTLATYEQY
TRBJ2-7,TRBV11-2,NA,ASSPRSFVASLGYEQY
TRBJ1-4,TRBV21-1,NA,ASSKRDGADEKLF
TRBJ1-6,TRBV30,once,AWGGAGNSPLH
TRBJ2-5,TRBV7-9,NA,ASSSTGTGLYQETQY
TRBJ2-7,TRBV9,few,ASSPGWGYEQY
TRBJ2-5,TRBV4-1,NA,ASSKTRGETQY
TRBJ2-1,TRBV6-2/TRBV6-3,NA,ASSRVGGKRNEQF
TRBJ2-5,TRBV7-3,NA,ASSLGRQETQY
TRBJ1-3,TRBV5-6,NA,ASSLWELSGNTIY
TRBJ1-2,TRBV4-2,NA,ASSQEGQNNYGYT
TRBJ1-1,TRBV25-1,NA,ASSAKGAGVTEAF
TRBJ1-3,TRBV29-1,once,SVSGISGNTIY
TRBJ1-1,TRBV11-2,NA,ASSLVRLGTEAF
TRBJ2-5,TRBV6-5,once,ASSYASGETQY
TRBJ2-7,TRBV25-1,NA,ASRSDRGGSYEQY
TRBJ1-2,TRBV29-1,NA,SVERTGGEVGYT
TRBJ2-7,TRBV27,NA,ASSFGGPSYEQY
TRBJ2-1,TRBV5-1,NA,ASSLAQPGDEQF
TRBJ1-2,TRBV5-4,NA,ASSLDPGRDGYT